The next 18 T cell receptor beta chains were all read from a single sample in a study of pediatric ulcerative colitis (dated by TCRdb to between 2019 and 2020). Libraries were made using the immunoSEQ multiplex PCR assay. TCRdb re-hosts the immuneACCESS table, in-frame sequences only. Its copies lack some clones; in the studies checked, an unresolved V gene accounts for under half of them, and the cause for the rest is not known. The sample profile shows 30,000 to 40,000 clones; roughly 81% of them were found once. Around 0.96% of the sample rests with the top ten. During colonoscopy, one to two pinch biopsies were obtained from the rectum for research. The specimen was gut tissue. These receptors originate from a boy between 10 and 17 years old with mild ulcerative colitis.

This clone was counted once. The genes are TRBV19 and TRBJ1-3, with D possibly being TRBD1 (5 bases). The CDR3 contains 15 residues. Trimming stripped 5 bases from V and 1 base from J, with 12 bases between. The germline CDR1 and CDR2 sequences are LNHDA and SQIVND (reference sequence). The CDR3 nucleotides read TGTGCCAGTAGTGTCCAGGGTTATTCTGGAAACACCATATATTTT. This translates into CASSVQGYSGNTIYF.

The V call is TRBV4-2, the J call TRBJ1-5, with D tentatively TRBD1 (5 bases). Germline-derived CDR1 and CDR2 are LGHNA and YNFKEQ. The CDR3 is made up of 15 amino acids. V lost 4 bases and J 7 bases, leaving 17 bases between the germline ends. The CDR3 bases are TGTGCCAGCAGCCGAAATCAGGGAAACTACCAGCCCCAGCATTTT. Its translation is CASSRNQGNYQPQHF.

This chain links TRBV30 with TRBJ1-2; a weak D match, TRBD1 (5 bases). Trimming cost V 3 bases and J 5 bases, with 13 bases left between them. CDR1 is GTSNPN and CDR2 is SVGIG in the germline V gene (reference sequence). The CDR3 is made up of 13 amino acids. Here the CDR3 DNA reads TGTGCCTGGAGCCCCGACAGAGAATATGGCTACACCTTC. Translating gives CAWSPDREYGYTF.

This clone was seen once. This chain uses TRBV5-1 with TRBJ1-4; 7 nucleotides match TRBD1. The CDR3 spans 14 residues. Germline trimming cut 4 bases from V and 8 bases from J; bases unmatched to any gene: 8. From germline, CDR1 is SGHRS and CDR2 YFSETQ. CDR3 sequence: CASSPQGGGEKLFF. As DNA, the CDR3 is TGCGCCAGCAGCCCCCAGGGGGGGGGCGAAAAACTGTTTTTT.

In its sample, this clone was seen a few times. The CDR3 sequence: CASRANSPLHF. The DNA for the CDR3 is TGTGCCAGCAGAGCAAATTCACCCCTCCACTTT. The chain employs TRBV2 and TRBJ1-6, with D unresolved. Germline lookup yields CDR1 SNHLY and CDR2 FYNNEI. V was trimmed by 6 bases and J by 7 bases, leaving 4 bases between them. The length of the CDR3 is 11 residues.

This chain joins TRBV4-1 and TRBJ2-3; 11 positions match TRBD1. V shed 0 bases, J shed 6 bases, and the junction held 2 bases outside the gene matches. Germline lookup yields CDR1 MGHRA and CDR2 YSYEKL. The CDR3 extends over 15 amino acids. Written as DNA, the CDR3 is TGCGCCAGCAGCCAAGATGGGGACAGGGGGGATACGCAGTATTTT. This translates into CASSQDGDRGDTQYF.

J is TRBJ1-1 and V is TRBV6-5; unclear D gene. Per germline, CDR1 MNHEY and CDR2 SVGAGI. The CDR3 contains 14 residues. V lost 4 bases and J lost 6, with 15 bases in between. This CDR3 is CASSWANDVAEAFF. The CDR3 DNA follows: TGTGCCAGCAGTTGGGCCAACGACGTCGCTGAAGCTTTCTTT.

This chain joins TRBV11-3 and TRBJ2-3; D uncertain. Germline V gives CDR1 SGHNT, CDR2 YENEEA. The CDR3 extends over 12 amino acids. V was cut by 3 bases and J by 7 bases, with 8 bases left in between. The CDR3 spells CASSLPANTQYF. In DNA, the CDR3 is TGTGCCAGCAGCTTGCCAGCAAATACGCAGTATTTT. Full variable domain (remainder filled in from reference TRBV11-3 and TRBJ2-3): EAGVVQSPRYKIIEKKQPVAFWCNPISGHNTLYWYLQNLGQGPELLIRYENEEAVDDSQLPKDRFSAERLKGVDSTLKIQPAELGDSAVYLCASSLPANTQYFGPGTRLTVL.

This chain links TRBV9 with TRBJ1-6; tentatively, D is TRBD1 (5 bases). Germline V gives CDR1 SGDLS, CDR2 YYNGEE. With 0 bases removed from V and 9 bases from J, the gap between germline ends came to 7 bases. The CDR3 runs to 13 residues. CDR3 sequence reads: CASSVDGASPLHF. DNA of the CDR3: TGTGCCAGCAGCGTAGACGGGGCTTCACCCCTCCACTTT.

This sequence joins TRBV11-3 and TRBJ1-2; perhaps TRBD1 as D (5 bases). CDR1 is SGHNT and CDR2 is YENEEA in the germline V gene. V lost 0 bases to trimming and J lost 8 bases, with 10 bases between them. The CDR3 is 13 amino acids. As DNA, the CDR3 is TGTGCCAGCAGCTTAGACAGGGCCGGCGGCTACACCTTC. Its translation: CASSLDRAGGYTF.

The V and J genes are TRBV4-1 and TRBJ2-5, with 7 bases aligning to TRBD1. The germline V gene encodes CDR1 MGHRA and CDR2 YSYEKL. The trim removed 6 bases at V and 5 bases at J, leaving 9 bases unmatched. This CDR3 has 14 residues. The CDR3 region has the DNA TGCGCCAGCAGTTCACAACAGGGGACGGAGACCCAGTACTTC. Translating gives CASSSQQGTETQYF.

The rearrangement links TRBV19 to TRBJ1-5, with D possibly matching TRBD1 (6 bases). Trimming removed 7 bases at V and 4 bases at J, with 14 bases between. Germline V gives CDR1 LNHDA, CDR2 SQIVND (reference sequence). CDR3 length: 14 residues. In DNA, the CDR3 is TGTGCCAGTAAGGGGGGAGTCTATAATCAGCCCCAGCATTTT. Protein sequence: CASKGGVYNQPQHF.

This CDR3 reads CASSRDLVTEAFF. The CDR3 DNA sequence: TGCGCCAGCAGCCGGGACTTAGTCACTGAAGCTTTCTTT. The chain recombines TRBV5-1 with TRBJ1-1; tentatively, D is TRBD1 (5 bases). With 4 bases removed from V and 4 bases from J, the gap between germline ends came to 11 bases. The CDR3 sequence is 13 residues long. CDR1 is SGHRS and CDR2 is YFSETQ in the germline V gene.

The chain carries TRBV10-3 and TRBJ1-3; TRBD1 matches at 8 bases. The germline V gene has CDR1 ENHRY and CDR2 SYGVKD. This CDR3 is built from 16 residues. The V segment lost 2 bases and the J segment 0 bases; nucleotides outside the gene matches: 3. The CDR3 bases are TGTGCCATCAGTGAGGACAGGGGTAACTCTGGAAACACCATATATTTT. Translating it yields CAISEDRGNSGNTIYF.

The chain carries TRBV7-6 and TRBJ1-2, with D unresolved. V was pared by 5 bases and J by 4 bases, with 14 bases between. The CDR3 is made up of 14 amino acids. Germline V gives CDR1 SGHVS, CDR2 FNYEAQ. The CDR3 region is CASSPRDPGYGYTF. DNA of the CDR3: TGTGCCAGCAGCCCCCGCGATCCGGGCTATGGCTACACCTTC.

The chain couples TRBV9 to TRBJ1-1, with D possibly TRBD1 on 5 matching bases. The V end was cut by 4 bases, the J end by 4 bases, with 23 bases between. This CDR3 is built from 17 residues. The V gene's germline CDR1 is SGDLS and CDR2 YYNGEE. The CDR3 loop reads CASSQRREAGGVTEAFF. In nucleotides, the CDR3 is TGTGCCAGCAGCCAGCGCCGGGAGGCCGGGGGGGTCACTGAAGCTTTCTTT.

This clone was seen a handful of times. The V and J genes are TRBV7-9 and TRBJ1-4; D gene ambiguous. Germline V gives CDR1 SEHNR, CDR2 FQNEAQ (reference sequence). V was pared by 4 bases and J by 8 bases, with 14 bases between. CDR3 size: 14 residues. CDR3 amino acids: CASSSDLREEKLFF. In DNA form, the CDR3 reads TGTGCCAGCAGCTCGGATTTAAGGGAGGAAAAACTGTTTTTT.

V is TRBV6-6 and J is TRBJ1-1; D gene uncertain. The CDR3 length is 14 residues. The germline V gene has CDR1 MNHNY and CDR2 SVGAGI (reference sequence). Trimming removed 2 bases at V and 4 bases at J, with 11 bases between. The CDR3 spells CASSYAPDTTEAFF. CDR3 DNA: TGTGCCAGCAGTTACGCCCCAGATACCACTGAAGCTTTCTTT.